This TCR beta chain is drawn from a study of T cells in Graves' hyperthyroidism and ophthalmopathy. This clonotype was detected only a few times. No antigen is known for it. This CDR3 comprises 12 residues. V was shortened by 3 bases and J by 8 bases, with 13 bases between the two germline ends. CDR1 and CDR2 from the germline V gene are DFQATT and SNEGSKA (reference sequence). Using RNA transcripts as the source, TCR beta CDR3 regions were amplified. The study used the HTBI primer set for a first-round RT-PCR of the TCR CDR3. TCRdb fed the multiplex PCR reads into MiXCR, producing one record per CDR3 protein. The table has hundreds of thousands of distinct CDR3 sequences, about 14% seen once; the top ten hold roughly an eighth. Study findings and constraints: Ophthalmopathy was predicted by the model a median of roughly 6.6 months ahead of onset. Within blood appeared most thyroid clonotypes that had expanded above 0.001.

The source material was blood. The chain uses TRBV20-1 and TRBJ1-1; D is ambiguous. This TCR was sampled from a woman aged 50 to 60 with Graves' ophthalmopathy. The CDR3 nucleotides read TGCAGTGCTAGGGTTCCGGGTTTGGAAGCTTTCTTT. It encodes CSARVPGLEAFF.